Listed below are T cell receptor beta chains from one sample, sequenced in a study of blood T cell repertoires in COVID-19. TCRdb's copy holds only in-frame clones and misses some; the assay was immunoSEQ multiplex PCR. The sample contains hundreds of thousands of clones, approximately 85% of which appear only once. Source material: peripheral blood. The source of these receptors is an elderly woman with COVID-19, enrolled during active disease. The CDR3 runs from the conserved cysteine through the conserved F or W. The D gene is left open where the match is weak. Clone size is not always given. Where it is, it says once, few, many or a class for expanded clones.

j_call	clone_size	d_call	v_call	cdr3_aa	cdr3_nt
TRBJ1-1	-	TRBD1	TRBV5-1	CASSLGGQANTEAFF	TGCGCCAGCAGCTTGGGAGGACAGGCCAACACTGAAGCTTTCTTT
TRBJ2-3	-	-	TRBV19	CASSNAGTSTDTQYF	TGTGCCAGTAGTAACGCGGGGACTAGCACAGATACGCAGTATTTT
TRBJ1-6	-	TRBD1	TRBV19	CASSGQGARNSPLHF	TGTGCCAGTAGTGGACAGGGGGCGCGGAATTCACCCCTCCACTTT
TRBJ1-5	once	TRBD1	TRBV28	CASSWPGQGFYSNQPQHF	TGTGCCAGCAGTTGGCCGGGACAGGGGTTCTATAGCAATCAGCCCCAGCATTTT
TRBJ1-6	once	-	TRBV15	CATSRGQGHNSPLHF	TGTGCCACCAGCAGAGGGCAGGGTCATAATTCACCCCTCCACTTT
TRBJ2-5	-	-	TRBV5-1	CASSLALETQYF	TGCGCCAGCAGCTTGGCCCTAGAGACCCAGTACTTC
TRBJ2-2	-	-	TRBV5-1	CASSLSTSVTGELFF	TGCGCCAGCAGCTTGTCTACTTCTGTCACCGGGGAGCTGTTTTTT
TRBJ1-1	-	-	TRBV7-3	CASSLAGTEAFF	TGTGCCAGCAGCTTAGCGGGCACTGAAGCTTTCTTT
TRBJ2-2	-	TRBD1	TRBV4-1	CASSQGQGTGELFF	TGCGCCAGCAGCCAAGGACAGGGGACTGGGGAGCTGTTTTTT
TRBJ1-6	-	-	TRBV6-5	CASSYDSRTNSPLHF	TGTGCCAGCAGTTACGACAGCAGGACTAATTCACCCCTCCACTTT
TRBJ2-1	-	TRBD1	TRBV19	CASSKTNRGRLPRGNEQFF	TGTGCCAGTAGTAAAACTAACAGGGGGCGACTACCCAGAGGCAATGAGCAGTTCTTC
TRBJ2-1	-	TRBD2	TRBV2	CASSEVSLAGGYYNEQFF	TGTGCCAGCAGTGAAGTGTCACTAGCGGGGGGGTATTACAATGAGCAGTTCTTC
TRBJ1-3	-	TRBD1	TRBV15	CATSWGQGAGNTIYF	TGTGCCACCAGCTGGGGACAGGGGGCAGGAAACACCATATATTTT
TRBJ2-5	-	TRBD2	TRBV7-8	CASSLDEGEGYAETQYF	TGTGCCAGCAGCTTAGATGAAGGGGAGGGGTACGCAGAGACCCAGTACTTC
TRBJ1-2	-	-	TRBV6-5	CASSYRREGYGYTF	TGTGCCAGCAGTTACCGGAGAGAGGGCTATGGCTACACCTTC
TRBJ2-1	-	-	TRBV21-1	CASSSPFNEQFF	TGTGCCAGCAGCTCCCCATTCAATGAGCAGTTCTTC
TRBJ2-1	-	-	TRBV28	CASISLDPSSYNEQFF	TGTGCCAGTATTTCCCTAGACCCGAGCTCCTACAATGAGCAGTTCTTC
TRBJ1-3	-	-	TRBV5-1	CASSTTGDSGNTIYF	TGCGCCAGCAGCACGACAGGTGACTCTGGAAACACCATATATTTT
TRBJ1-4	once	TRBD1	TRBV7-2	CASSYRQGGNEKLFF	TGTGCCAGCAGTTATCGACAGGGTGGTAATGAAAAACTGTTTTTT
TRBJ1-5	-	TRBD1	TRBV4-1	CASSQDWSGGGQPQHF	TGCGCCAGCAGCCAAGATTGGTCAGGGGGCGGTCAGCCCCAGCATTTT
TRBJ1-1	-	-	TRBV6-5	CASSYSGSLWDTEAFF	TGTGCCAGCAGTTACTCTGGGAGTCTATGGGACACTGAAGCTTTCTTT
TRBJ1-1	-	-	TRBV28	CASSHQQGLNTEAFF	TGTGCCAGCAGCCACCAACAGGGTTTGAACACTGAAGCTTTCTTT
TRBJ2-5	-	-	TRBV7-2	CASSPSGFTEETQYF	TGTGCCAGCAGCCCCAGCGGGTTCACCGAAGAGACCCAGTACTTC
TRBJ1-2	few	-	TRBV6-5	CATSTGFLADTF	TGTGCCACGTCCACAGGGTTCTTGGCTGACACCTTC
TRBJ2-2	-	-	TRBV10-3	CAISDLGELFF	TGTGCCATCAGTGATCTCGGGGAGCTGTTTTTT
TRBJ1-2	-	-	TRBV6-5	CASSYSVGPSYGYTF	TGTGCCAGCAGTTACTCAGTGGGCCCATCTTATGGCTACACCTTC
TRBJ1-2	once	-	TRBV6-5	CASSYAEGNYGYTF	TGTGCCAGCAGTTACGCGGAAGGTAACTATGGCTACACCTTC
TRBJ1-2	-	-	TRBV10-3	CAISEGPIEYGYTF	TGTGCCATCAGTGAGGGGCCCATAGAATATGGCTACACCTTC
TRBJ1-2	-	TRBD1	TRBV19	CASSIQQGAGGYTF	TGTGCCAGTAGTATTCAACAGGGGGCTGGAGGCTACACCTTC
TRBJ1-5	-	TRBD1	TRBV3-1/TRBV3-2	CASSPTGWDQPQHF	TGTGCCAGCAGCCCGACAGGGTGGGATCAGCCCCAGCATTTT
TRBJ1-5	few	-	TRBV21-1	CASSTSNSNQPQHF	TGTGCCAGCAGCACCAGTAATAGCAATCAGCCCCAGCATTTT
TRBJ1-2	few	-	TRBV6-9	CASSYSNTQYGYTF	TGTGCCAGCAGTTATTCCAACACCCAGTATGGCTACACCTTC
TRBJ1-1	-	TRBD1	TRBV25-1	CASSPTGWNTEAFF	TGTGCCAGCAGTCCGACAGGGTGGAACACTGAAGCTTTCTTT
TRBJ2-5	-	-	TRBV7-9	CASSFRETQYF	TGTGCCAGCAGCTTCCGGGAGACCCAGTACTTC
TRBJ2-1	-	TRBD2	TRBV7-8	CASSDIGGGAVNEQFF	TGTGCCAGCAGCGATATCGGCGGGGGGGCCGTCAATGAGCAGTTCTTC
TRBJ1-2	-	TRBD1	TRBV30	CAWSVSEGARLGNGYTF	TGTGCCTGGAGTGTATCGGAGGGGGCCAGACTAGGGAATGGCTACACCTTC
TRBJ2-1	-	TRBD2	TRBV5-1	CASSRVLAGAGEQFF	TGCGCCAGCAGCAGGGTGTTAGCGGGGGCCGGTGAGCAGTTCTTC
TRBJ2-7	-	-	TRBV6-5	CASTPGLLQQYF	TGTGCCAGCACCCCGGGTCTCTTGCAGCAGTACTTC
TRBJ2-7	-	TRBD1	TRBV28	CASGATGGYEQYF	TGTGCCAGCGGGGCGACAGGGGGTTACGAGCAGTACTTC
TRBJ1-5	-	TRBD1	TRBV6-5	CASSRDRGNQPQHF	TGTGCCAGCAGCCGGGACAGGGGTAATCAGCCCCAGCATTTT
TRBJ2-6	-	TRBD1	TRBV5-1	CASSSTTGDGANVLTF	TGCGCCAGCAGCTCCACAACAGGGGATGGGGCCAACGTCCTGACTTTC
TRBJ1-5	-	TRBD1	TRBV15	CATTPERPGQGVGVGQPQHF	TGTGCCACCACCCCGGAGAGACCGGGACAGGGAGTCGGTGTAGGTCAGCCCCAGCATTTT
TRBJ1-1	-	TRBD1	TRBV10-3	CATNPGQGGTEAFF	TGTGCCACAAACCCGGGACAGGGTGGCACTGAAGCTTTCTTT
TRBJ1-5	-	TRBD1	TRBV19	CASSIENRGRYQPQHF	TGTGCCAGTAGTATAGAGAACAGGGGAAGATATCAGCCCCAGCATTTT
TRBJ1-5	-	-	TRBV4-2	CASSQDLSGAQPQHF	TGTGCCAGCAGCCAAGATCTGTCAGGGGCCCAGCCCCAGCATTTT
TRBJ2-7	once	-	TRBV19	CASRALGGAKAYEQYF	TGTGCCAGTAGAGCCCTTGGAGGGGCCAAGGCGTACGAGCAGTACTTC
TRBJ1-4	-	-	TRBV30	CAWSDGVATNEKLFF	TGTGCCTGGAGTGACGGAGTTGCAACTAATGAAAAACTGTTTTTT